Shown below are 26 T cell receptor beta chains from a single sample sequenced in a study of PD-1 blockade in classical Hodgkin lymphoma. Time point here: cycle 4 day 1 (C4D1), after six to seven weeks of nivolumab. With no exception, relapse followed autologous stem cell transplantation in all patients, and brentuximab vedotin exposure varied. Using immunoSEQ multiplex PCR, the repertoire was profiled, and TCRdb retains in-frame clones only, with some absent. The sample holds about 90,000 clones, 90% seen once. The specimen comprised peripheral blood mononuclear cells (PBMCs), sampled before the fourth cycle of nivolumab. The receptors shown here come from a human donor with classical Hodgkin lymphoma.

J is TRBJ2-7 and V is TRBV6-5; 7 bases match TRBD1. J gave up 2 bases and V 10 bases, and 8 bases lay outside the gene matches. From germline, CDR1 is MNHEY and CDR2 SVGAGI. The CDR3 loop spans 13 amino acids. The CDR3 reads CATRQGVPYEQYF. The CDR3 nucleotides are TGTGCCACCCGTCAGGGGGTGCCCTACGAGCAGTACTTC.

The rearrangement uses TRBV5-1 and TRBJ2-3, with D hard to call. The CDR3 is 14 amino acids. Trimming stripped 0 bases from V and 5 bases from J, with 10 bases between. Germline V gene sequence: CDR1 SGHRS, CDR2 YFSETQ. As DNA, the CDR3 is TGCGCCAGCAGCTTGGAATTCGAAGGAGATACGCAGTATTTT. Translating it yields CASSLEFEGDTQYF.

The V and J genes are TRBV13 and TRBJ2-5, with D unresolved. Per germline, CDR1 PRHDT and CDR2 FYEKMQ (reference sequence). V was trimmed by 5 bases and J by 3 bases, leaving 19 bases between them. This CDR3 region has 16 residues. In DNA, the CDR3 is TGTGCCAGCAGCCGAAAGGCCGGGCATACCAAAGAGACCCAGTACTTC. It codes for CASSRKAGHTKETQYF.

The gene calls are TRBV10-1 and TRBJ2-3, with a possible D match to TRBD2 (6 bases). CDR3 length: 15 residues. Trimming left V 0 bases short and J 3 bases short, with 10 bases between. Germline lookup yields CDR1 WNHNN and CDR2 SYGVQD (reference sequence). The DNA for the CDR3 is TGCGCCAGCAGTGAGTCGATGGAGGGTACAGATACGCAGTATTTT. This translates into CASSESMEGTDTQYF.

This chain connects TRBV25-1 to TRBJ2-7; D is unclear. CDR1 and CDR2 from the germline V gene are MGHDK and SYGVNS. The CDR3 is 13 amino acids. V was trimmed by 5 bases and J by 2 bases, leaving 10 bases between them. The CDR3 loop is CASSSIGAYEQYF. The CDR3 nucleotides are TGTGCCAGCAGTTCGATCGGCGCCTACGAGCAGTACTTC.

This chain connects TRBV15 to TRBJ1-2; 7 nucleotides align to TRBD1. Germline V lookup: CDR1 LNHNV, CDR2 YYDKDF (reference sequence). V trimming: 4 bases; J trimming: 8 bases; junction bases outside the gene matches: 7. CDR3 length: 13 amino acids. CDR3 sequence reads: CATSTSTGLGYTF. Here the CDR3 DNA reads TGTGCCACCAGCACTTCGACAGGGCTCGGCTACACCTTC.

CDR3 protein: CASSLAGTEGTDTQYF. The CDR3 DNA follows: TGCGCCAGCAGCTTGGCCGGGACAGAAGGAACAGATACGCAGTATTTT. V is TRBV5-1 and J is TRBJ2-3; 7 bases agree with TRBD1. Germline assignment: CDR1 SGHRS and CDR2 YFSETQ. Trimming cost V 0 bases and J 3 bases; bases outside gene matches: 7. The CDR3 runs to 16 residues.

Concerning this clone: At one boundary the junction diverges from the germline segment, which might be a read error. The V and J genes are TRBV9 and TRBJ1-1, with D unclear. CDR1 is SGDLS and CDR2 is YYNGEE in the germline V gene. The CDR3 consists of 15 residues. CDR3 sequence reads: CASSPPPSPIYEALF. CDR3 DNA: TGTGCCAGCAGCCCCCCGCCGTCCCCCATTTATGAAGCTCTCTTT.

V and J are TRBV29-1 and TRBJ2-1, with 15 bases matching TRBD2. CDR3 size: 13 residues. CDR1 is SQVTM and CDR2 is ANQGSEA in the germline V gene. The trim removed 7 bases at V and 9 bases at J, leaving 4 bases unmatched. CDR3 DNA sequence: TGCAGCGAGGGACTAGCGGGGGGCTTTGAGCAGTTCTTC. As protein: CSEGLAGGFEQFF.

The chain uses TRBV6-1 and TRBJ2-1, with D tentatively TRBD1 (7 bases). This CDR3 region has 15 residues. Germline V gives CDR1 MNHNS, CDR2 SASEGT. The V gene lost 6 bases and the J gene lost 3 bases, with 15 bases spanning the gap. CDR3 sequence reads: CASRGGTAVYNEQFF. The CDR3 bases are TGTGCCAGCAGGGGCGGGACAGCCGTCTACAATGAGCAGTTCTTC.

The genes are TRBV4-2 and TRBJ2-5; the match to TRBD2 covers 10 bases. Germline assignment: CDR1 LGHNA and CDR2 YNFKEQ. The CDR3 extends over 15 amino acids. V was clipped by 3 bases and J by 4 bases; unmatched bases: 5. The CDR3: CASSQRGLATETQYF. In DNA form, the CDR3 reads TGTGCCAGCAGCCAGCGGGGACTAGCGACAGAGACCCAGTACTTC.

The gene calls are TRBV27 and TRBJ1-5, with no clear D. Trimming took off 7 bases at V and 4 bases at J, with 11 bases between the two ends. There are 13 residues in the CDR3. Per germline, CDR1 MNHEY and CDR2 SMNVEV (reference sequence). The CDR3 sequence: CASTPGLNQPQHF. CDR3 DNA sequence: TGTGCCAGCACCCCCGGACTAAATCAGCCCCAGCATTTT.

The chain joins TRBV30 to TRBJ2-3; TRBD2 might be the D (5 bases). CDR3 length: 12 amino acids. V was trimmed by 4 bases and J by 6 bases, leaving 11 bases between them. Germline assignment: CDR1 GTSNPN and CDR2 SVGIG (reference sequence). In nucleotides, the CDR3 is TGTGCCTGGAAGGACTTAGGGGATACGCAGTATTTT. This gives the protein CAWKDLGDTQYF.

This clone was observed a single time. The V gene is TRBV29-1, the J gene TRBJ2-3, with D possibly being TRBD1 (5 bases). The CDR3 runs 14 residues. V lost 5 bases, J lost 0 bases, and 12 bases lay in between. From germline, CDR1 is SQVTM and CDR2 ANQGSEA. For the CDR3, the DNA is TGCAGCGTTAACAGGTTCTCTAGCACAGATACGCAGTATTTT. Translated, it gives CSVNRFSSTDTQYF.

The chain combines TRBV4-3 with TRBJ2-3; 8 nucleotides agree with TRBD2. The V segment lost 0 bases and the J segment 3 bases; nucleotides outside the gene matches: 8. Germline values: CDR1 LGHNA, CDR2 YSLEER. The CDR3 totals 17 residues. CDR3 nucleotide sequence: TGCGCCAGCAGCCAAGATTTTACGGGACTAGGAACAGATACGCAGTATTTT. It encodes CASSQDFTGLGTDTQYF.

The chain has TRBV9 and TRBJ1-1; tentatively, D is TRBD1 (5 bases). The CDR3 extends over 18 amino acids. Germline loops: CDR1 SGDLS, CDR2 YYNGEE. V was shortened by 0 bases and J by 1 base, with 19 bases between the two germline ends. The CDR3 coding sequence is TGTGCCAGCAGCGTAGAGCGGCAGGTGGGACCCGCGAACACTGAAGCTTTCTTT. Translated: CASSVERQVGPANTEAFF. Full variable domain (missing parts from reference TRBV9 and TRBJ1-1): DSGVTQTPKHLITATGQRVTLRCSPRSGDLSVYWYQQSLDQGLQFLIQYYNGEERAKGNILERFSAQQFPDLHSELNLSSLELGDSALYFCASSVERQVGPANTEAFFGQGTRLTVV.

The chain joins TRBV6-5 to TRBJ1-3, with D possibly TRBD1 on 5 matching bases. Germline V gives CDR1 MNHEY, CDR2 SVGAGI. Deletions cut 5 bases from V and 3 bases from J, with 14 bases between. The CDR3 is 15 amino acids. The CDR3 sequence: CASSGGVGVGNTIYF. The DNA of the CDR3 is TGTGCCAGCAGTGGGGGAGTTGGGGTTGGAAACACCATATATTTT.

The chain uses TRBV6-6 and TRBJ1-1; D uncertain. Looked up from germline, CDR1 is MNHNY and CDR2 is SVGAGI (reference sequence). The CDR3 consists of 13 residues. Trimming stripped 6 bases from V and 2 bases from J, with 10 bases between. The CDR3 DNA reads as TGTGCCAGCAGCCGGGGATTTAACACTGAAGCTTTCTTT. It specifies CASSRGFNTEAFF.

The V gene is TRBV2, the J gene TRBJ2-7, with 7 bases fitting TRBD1. The germline V gene has CDR1 SNHLY and CDR2 FYNNEI. CDR3 length equals 13 residues. V shed 7 bases, J shed 3 bases, and the junction held 6 bases outside the gene matches. The CDR3 reads CASIPGQLYEQYF. DNA of the CDR3: TGTGCCAGCATTCCGGGACAGCTCTACGAGCAGTACTTC.

V gene TRBV27 combines with J gene TRBJ1-1; D gene ambiguous. The V gene lost 5 bases and the J gene lost 9 bases, with 10 bases spanning the gap. This CDR3 is built from 11 residues. Germline V lookup: CDR1 MNHEY, CDR2 SMNVEV (reference sequence). CDR3 in DNA: TGTGCCAGCAGTGGTGGAGACAAAGCTTTCTTT. This encodes CASSGGDKAFF.

The chain combines TRBV15 with TRBJ2-3, with D tentatively TRBD1 or TRBD2 (6 bases each). CDR1 is LNHNV and CDR2 is YYDKDF in the germline V gene (reference sequence). The CDR3 is 16 amino acids. V was pared by 3 bases and J by 2 bases, with 15 bases between. The CDR3 loop is CATSSQGGRNTDTQYF. Here the CDR3 DNA reads TGTGCCACCAGCAGCCAAGGGGGGCGGAACACAGATACGCAGTATTTT.

The chain carries TRBV5-4 and TRBJ2-5, with TRBD2 matching over 8 bases. Germline V gene sequence: CDR1 SGHNT, CDR2 YYREEE (reference sequence). The CDR3 extends over 15 amino acids. The trim removed 5 bases at V and 5 bases at J, leaving 11 bases unmatched. The CDR3 loop is CASSSGGPSSETQYF. The CDR3 nucleotides read TGTGCCAGCAGTTCGGGGGGGCCCTCCAGTGAGACCCAGTACTTC.

CDR3 sequence (DNA): TGTGCCAGCACCCCATATAGCGTATCCTACGAGCAGTACTTC. This gives the protein CASTPYSVSYEQYF. V and J are TRBV2 and TRBJ2-7; a weak D match, TRBD2 (5 bases). CDR1 SNHLY and CDR2 FYNNEI come from the germline V gene. V was clipped by 7 bases and J by 1 base, with 14 bases between them. This CDR3 region has 14 residues.

This clone has only one observation. This chain joins TRBV7-2 and TRBJ1-2, with a weak D call TRBD1 (5 bases). V was shortened by 5 bases and J by 10 bases, with 14 bases between the two germline ends. The CDR3 has 12 residues. CDR1 is SGHTA, CDR2 FQGNSA, per germline. The chain's CDR3 is CASSMFSRDYTF. The CDR3 DNA reads TGTGCCAGCAGCATGTTCAGCAGGGACTACACCTTC.

The chain recombines TRBV5-6 with TRBJ1-1; D remains unclear. Trimming pared 3 bases from V and 4 bases from J, leaving 13 bases between. Germline values: CDR1 SGHDT, CDR2 YYEEEE. This CDR3 has 14 amino acids. CDR3 protein: CASSSLSGSTEAFF. CDR3 in DNA: TGTGCCAGCAGCTCGTTGTCGGGGTCCACTGAAGCTTTCTTT.

The J gene is TRBJ1-4, the V gene TRBV7-9; TRBD1 might be the D (5 bases). The CDR3 extends over 16 amino acids. Germline CDR1 and CDR2: SEHNR and FQNEAQ (reference sequence). V was shortened by 2 bases and J by 4 bases, with 14 bases between the two germline ends. CDR3 sequence (DNA): TGTGCCAGCAGCTTAAAAGGTGGCAGGGTTAATGAAAAACTGTTTTTT. Its protein is CASSLKGGRVNEKLFF.